This T cell receptor beta chain was found in a study of regulatory T cells in long-lasting Graves disease. With iRepertoire HTBI primers and Arm-PCR of CDR3 regions, TCR beta libraries were built. MiXCR, run by TCRdb on the multiplex PCR reads, gives a single entry per CDR3 protein. Of 200,000 to 250,000 distinct CDR3 sequences in the sample, roughly a fifth were seen once. Study observations and caveats: With persistent disease, TRBV28, TRBJ1-2 and TRBJ2-5 were the favored segments. More public clonotypes were shared by persistent patients (2,741) than by new patients (about 1,000).

Time point indicated: newly diagnosed GD, antithyroid drugs for less than 3 months. The TCR library was made from RNA extracted from PBMCs. Per American Thyroid Association guidelines, Graves' disease was diagnosed. On this clonotype itself: What it recognizes is unknown. This may stem from a read error, because a much larger clone lies one nucleotide away.

V was clipped by 6 bases and J by 5 bases, with 16 bases between them. Germline V gene lookup returns CDR1 DFQATT and CDR2 SNEGSKA (reference sequence). CDR3 length equals 13 residues. This same sample was also taken into another study, of T cells in Graves' hyperthyroidism and ophthalmopathy. In that study: Diagnoses rested on clinical symptoms, serum thyroxine and TRAb, thyroid ultrasound and orbital computed tomography.

Sample: peripheral blood mononuclear cells (PBMCs), taken at new diagnosis, from a patient treated with antithyroid drugs. The chain uses TRBV20-1 and TRBJ1-1, with D uncertain. The clonotype comes from a woman in her twenties or thirties with Graves disease. In DNA, the CDR3 is TGCAGTGCCCTAGGGCAGGCGGTAACTGAAGCTTTCTTT. Translating it yields CSALGQAVTEAFF.